This record concerns one T cell receptor (beta chain) sequence. In terms of age and location, participants ranged from roughly 18 to 95 years and lived in approximately 24 US areas. Clones were read by immunoSEQ multiplex PCR, and TCRdb kept only the in-frame ones, dropping some. This sample has more than 300,000 clones, with approximately 87% found just once. This CDR3 has 16 amino acids. CDR1 SGHKS and CDR2 YYEKEE come from the germline V gene (reference sequence). Unmatched junction bases numbered 12, after V lost 4 bases and J lost 5 bases. The entry originates in a study of blood T cell repertoires in COVID-19. Study-level information: COVID-19 samples collected from the United States, Italy and Spain covered acute and convalescent phases.

This receptor was taken from a man aged 35 to 55 in a cohort exposed to, infected with or recovered from COVID-19 (not recorded which). The chain is built from TRBV5-5 and TRBJ2-5; 9 nucleotides align to TRBD2. Sequencing was done on a sample of PBMCs or T cells enriched from blood (not recorded which). The CDR3 loop reads CASSVRLAGSGETQYF. The DNA for the CDR3 is TGTGCCAGCAGCGTACGGCTAGCGGGATCGGGGGAGACCCAGTACTTC.